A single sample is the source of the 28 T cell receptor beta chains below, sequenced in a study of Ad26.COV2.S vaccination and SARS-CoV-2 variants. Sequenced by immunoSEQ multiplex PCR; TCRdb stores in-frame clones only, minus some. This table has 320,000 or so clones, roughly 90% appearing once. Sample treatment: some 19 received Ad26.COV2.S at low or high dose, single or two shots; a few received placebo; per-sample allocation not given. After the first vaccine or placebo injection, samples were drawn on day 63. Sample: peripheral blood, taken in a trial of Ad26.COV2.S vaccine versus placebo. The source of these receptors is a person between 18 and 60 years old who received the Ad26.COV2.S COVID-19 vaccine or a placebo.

This CDR3 reads CATSRAGTGFYGYTF. The CDR3 nucleotides are TGTGCCACCAGCAGAGCAGGTACAGGATTCTATGGCTACACCTTC. The chain carries TRBV15 and TRBJ1-2; a weak D match, TRBD1 (5 bases). Germline V gives CDR1 LNHNV, CDR2 YYDKDF (reference sequence). The CDR3 spans 15 residues. V gave up 1 base and J gave up 4 bases, with 13 bases separating them.

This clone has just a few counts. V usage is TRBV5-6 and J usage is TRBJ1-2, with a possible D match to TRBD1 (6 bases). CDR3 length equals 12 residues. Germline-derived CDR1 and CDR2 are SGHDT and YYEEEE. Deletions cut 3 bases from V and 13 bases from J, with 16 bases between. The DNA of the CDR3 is TGTGCCAGCAGCTCCGTGGACAGATCCTTCACCTTC. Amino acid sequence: CASSSVDRSFTF.

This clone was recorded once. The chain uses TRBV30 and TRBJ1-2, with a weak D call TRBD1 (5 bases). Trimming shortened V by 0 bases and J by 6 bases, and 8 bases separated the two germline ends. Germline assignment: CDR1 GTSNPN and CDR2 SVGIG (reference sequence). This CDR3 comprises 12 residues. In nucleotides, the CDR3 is TGTGCCTGGAGTGTGTGGGGCGATGGCTACACCTTC. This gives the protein CAWSVWGDGYTF.

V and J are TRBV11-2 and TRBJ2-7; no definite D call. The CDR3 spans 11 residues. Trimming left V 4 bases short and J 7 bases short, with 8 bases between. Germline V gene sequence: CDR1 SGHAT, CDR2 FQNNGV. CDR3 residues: CASSSRGEQYV. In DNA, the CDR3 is TGTGCCAGCAGCTCCCGAGGTGAGCAGTACGTC.

CDR3 sequence: CASSWSAGEIGGYGYTF. DNA for the CDR3: TGTGCCAGCAGTTGGTCGGCAGGGGAGATAGGAGGGTATGGCTACACCTTC. The chain combines TRBV2 with TRBJ1-2; D may be TRBD1 (6 bases). CDR1 SNHLY and CDR2 FYNNEI come from the germline V gene. The CDR3 contains 17 residues. Trimming cost V 5 bases and J 5 bases, with 24 bases left between them.

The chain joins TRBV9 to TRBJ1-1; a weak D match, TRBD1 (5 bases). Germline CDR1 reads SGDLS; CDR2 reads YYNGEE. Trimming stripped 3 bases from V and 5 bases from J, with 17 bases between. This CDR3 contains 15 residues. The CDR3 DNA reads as TGTGCCAGCAGCGGACCTGCAGGGCCCTTAACTGAAGCTTTCTTT. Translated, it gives CASSGPAGPLTEAFF.

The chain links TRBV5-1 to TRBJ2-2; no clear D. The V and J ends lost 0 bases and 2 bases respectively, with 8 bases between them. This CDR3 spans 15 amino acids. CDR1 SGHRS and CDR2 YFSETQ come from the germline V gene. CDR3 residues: CASSLEVSNTGELFF. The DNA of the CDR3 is TGCGCCAGCAGCTTGGAGGTCAGTAACACCGGGGAGCTGTTTTTT.

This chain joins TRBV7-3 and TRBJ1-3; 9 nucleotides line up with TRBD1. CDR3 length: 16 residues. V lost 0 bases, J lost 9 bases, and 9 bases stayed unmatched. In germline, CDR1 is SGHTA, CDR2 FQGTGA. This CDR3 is CASSLTSGQGSGTIYF. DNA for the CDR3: TGTGCCAGCAGCTTAACCTCAGGACAGGGGTCAGGCACCATATATTTT.

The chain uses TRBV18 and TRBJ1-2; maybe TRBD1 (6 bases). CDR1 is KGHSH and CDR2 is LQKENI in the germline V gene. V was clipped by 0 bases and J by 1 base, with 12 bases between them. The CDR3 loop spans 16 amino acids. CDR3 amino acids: CASSPPRQVRNYGYTF. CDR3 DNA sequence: TGTGCCAGCTCACCACCGAGACAGGTCCGTAACTATGGCTACACCTTC. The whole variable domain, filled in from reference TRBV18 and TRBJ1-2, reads NAGVMQNPRHLVRRRGQEARLRCSPMKGHSHVYWYRQLPEEGLKFMVYLQKENIIDESGMPKERFSAEFPKEGPSILRIQQVVRGDSAAYFCASSPPRQVRNYGYTFGSGTRLTVV.

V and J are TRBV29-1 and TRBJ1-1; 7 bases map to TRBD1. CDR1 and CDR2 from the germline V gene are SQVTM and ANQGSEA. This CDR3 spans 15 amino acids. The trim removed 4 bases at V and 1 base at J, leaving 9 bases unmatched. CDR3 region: CSVGGWGQPNTEAFF. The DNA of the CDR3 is TGCAGCGTTGGGGGATGGGGACAGCCGAACACTGAAGCTTTCTTT.

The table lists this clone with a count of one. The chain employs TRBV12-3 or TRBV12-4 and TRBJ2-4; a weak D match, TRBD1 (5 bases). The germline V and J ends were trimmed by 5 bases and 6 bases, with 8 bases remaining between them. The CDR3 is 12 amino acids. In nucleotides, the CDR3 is TGTGCCAGCAGTGTTGACAGAAACATTCAGTACTTC. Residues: CASSVDRNIQYF.

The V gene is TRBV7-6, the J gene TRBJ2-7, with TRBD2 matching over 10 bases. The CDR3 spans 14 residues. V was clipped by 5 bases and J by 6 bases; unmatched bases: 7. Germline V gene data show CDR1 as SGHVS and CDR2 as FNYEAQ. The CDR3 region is CASSGGVAGGEQYV. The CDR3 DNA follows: TGTGCCAGCAGCGGCGGGGTAGCGGGAGGCGAGCAGTACGTC.

The CDR3 is CSVESRATNEKLFF. The DNA of the CDR3 is TGCAGCGTTGAATCCCGTGCAACTAATGAAAAACTGTTTTTT. V usage is TRBV29-1 and J usage is TRBJ1-4; D is unclear. Trimming left V 2 bases short and J 0 bases short, with 7 bases between. CDR1 SQVTM and CDR2 ANQGSEA come from the germline V gene. This CDR3 contains 14 residues.

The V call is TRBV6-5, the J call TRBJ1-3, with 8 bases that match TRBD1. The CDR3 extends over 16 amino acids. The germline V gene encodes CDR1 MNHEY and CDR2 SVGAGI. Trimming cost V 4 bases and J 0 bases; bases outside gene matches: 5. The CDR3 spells CASSSGGPLSGNTIYF. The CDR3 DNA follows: TGTGCCAGCAGTTCAGGGGGCCCCCTCTCTGGAAACACCATATATTTT.

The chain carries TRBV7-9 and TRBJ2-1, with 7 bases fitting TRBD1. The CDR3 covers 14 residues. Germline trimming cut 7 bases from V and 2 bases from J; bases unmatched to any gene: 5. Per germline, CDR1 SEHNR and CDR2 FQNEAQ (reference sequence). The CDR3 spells CASISGTAYNEQFF. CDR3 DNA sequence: TGTGCCAGCATATCCGGGACAGCCTACAATGAGCAGTTCTTC.

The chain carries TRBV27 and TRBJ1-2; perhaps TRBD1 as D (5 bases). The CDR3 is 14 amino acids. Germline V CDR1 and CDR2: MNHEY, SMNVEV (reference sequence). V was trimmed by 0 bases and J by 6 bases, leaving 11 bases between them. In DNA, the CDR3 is TGTGCCAGCAGTTTATCCACAGTGGGGGATGGCTACACCTTC. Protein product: CASSLSTVGDGYTF.

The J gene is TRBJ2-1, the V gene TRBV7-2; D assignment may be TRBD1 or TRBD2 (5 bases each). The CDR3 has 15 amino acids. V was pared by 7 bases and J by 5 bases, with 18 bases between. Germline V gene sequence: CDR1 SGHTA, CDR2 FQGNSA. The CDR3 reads CASTKRGATNNEQFF. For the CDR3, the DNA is TGTGCCAGCACTAAACGAGGGGCGACTAACAATGAGCAGTTCTTC. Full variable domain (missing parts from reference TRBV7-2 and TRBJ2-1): GAGVSQSPSNKVTEKGKDVELRCDPISGHTALYWYRQSLGQGLEFLIYFQGNSAPDKSGLPSDRFSAERTGGSVSTLTIQRTQQEDSAVYLCASTKRGATNNEQFFGPGTRLTVL.

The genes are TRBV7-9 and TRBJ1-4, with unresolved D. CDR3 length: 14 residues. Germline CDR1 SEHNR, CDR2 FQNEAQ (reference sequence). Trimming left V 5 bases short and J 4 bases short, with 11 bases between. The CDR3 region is CASSLDTDNEKLFF. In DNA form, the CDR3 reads TGTGCCAGCAGCCTAGATACAGATAATGAAAAACTGTTTTTT.

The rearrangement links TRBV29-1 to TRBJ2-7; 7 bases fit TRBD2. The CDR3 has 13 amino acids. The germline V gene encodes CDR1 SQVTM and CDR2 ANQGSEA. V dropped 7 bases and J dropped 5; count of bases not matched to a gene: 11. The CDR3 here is CSATAGVYDEQYF. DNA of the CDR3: TGCAGCGCCACCGCGGGGGTCTACGACGAGCAGTACTTC.

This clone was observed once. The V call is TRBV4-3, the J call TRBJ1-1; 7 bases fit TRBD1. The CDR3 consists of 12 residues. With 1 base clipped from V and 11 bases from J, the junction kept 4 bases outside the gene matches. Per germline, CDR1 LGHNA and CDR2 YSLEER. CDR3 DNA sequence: TGCGCCAGCAGCCAAGGTCGACAGGGTGCTTTCTTT. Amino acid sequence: CASSQGRQGAFF.

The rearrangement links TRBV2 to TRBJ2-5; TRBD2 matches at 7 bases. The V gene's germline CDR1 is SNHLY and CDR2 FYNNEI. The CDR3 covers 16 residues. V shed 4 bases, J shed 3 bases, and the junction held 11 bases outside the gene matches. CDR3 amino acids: CASSGLAKDFKETQYF. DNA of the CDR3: TGTGCCAGCAGTGGACTAGCCAAAGACTTTAAAGAGACCCAGTACTTC.

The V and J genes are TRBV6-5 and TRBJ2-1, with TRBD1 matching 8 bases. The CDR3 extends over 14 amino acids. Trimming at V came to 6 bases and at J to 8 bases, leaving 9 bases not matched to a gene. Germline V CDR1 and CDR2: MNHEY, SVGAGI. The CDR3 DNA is TGTGCCAGCAGCCACCGGACAGGGAGCGATGAGCAGTTCTTC. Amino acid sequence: CASSHRTGSDEQFF.

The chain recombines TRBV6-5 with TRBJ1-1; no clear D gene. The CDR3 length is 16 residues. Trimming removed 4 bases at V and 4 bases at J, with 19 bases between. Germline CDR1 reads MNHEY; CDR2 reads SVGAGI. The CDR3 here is CASSSLYLTERTEAFF. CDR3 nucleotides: TGTGCCAGCAGTTCCCTATACCTAACAGAACGCACTGAAGCTTTCTTT.

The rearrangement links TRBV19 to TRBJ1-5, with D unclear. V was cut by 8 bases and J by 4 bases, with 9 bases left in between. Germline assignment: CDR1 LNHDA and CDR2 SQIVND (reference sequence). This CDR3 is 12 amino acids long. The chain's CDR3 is CASEDGNQPQHF. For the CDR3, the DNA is TGTGCCAGTGAGGACGGGAATCAGCCCCAGCATTTT.

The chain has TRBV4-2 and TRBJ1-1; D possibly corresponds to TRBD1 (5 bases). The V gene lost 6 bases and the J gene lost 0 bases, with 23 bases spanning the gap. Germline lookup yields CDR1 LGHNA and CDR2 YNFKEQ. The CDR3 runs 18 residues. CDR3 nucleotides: TGTGCCAGCAGGGTAAGTGGACAAGTCAACCTAATGAACACTGAAGCTTTCTTT. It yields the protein CASRVSGQVNLMNTEAFF.

The CDR3 coding sequence is TGTGCCAGCAGTTACCAGGGATGGGTGGACGAGCAGTACTTC. Residues: CASSYQGWVDEQYF. The genes are TRBV6-5 and TRBJ2-7, with D maybe TRBD1 (5 bases). The germline V gene encodes CDR1 MNHEY and CDR2 SVGAGI. The CDR3 contains 14 residues. With 2 bases removed from V and 5 bases from J, the gap between germline ends came to 13 bases.

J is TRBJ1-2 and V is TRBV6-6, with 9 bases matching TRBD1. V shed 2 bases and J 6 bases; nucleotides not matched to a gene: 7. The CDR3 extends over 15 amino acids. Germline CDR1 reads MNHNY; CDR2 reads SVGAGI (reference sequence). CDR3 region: CASSYRGQGLNGYTF. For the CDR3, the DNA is TGTGCCAGCAGTTACCGAGGACAGGGGTTGAATGGCTACACCTTC.

The CDR3 nucleotides read TGTGCCAGCAGCTTAAAGTTAGGAGGGGCGGCTCACGAGCAGTACTTC. Amino acid sequence: CASSLKLGGAAHEQYF. The V call is TRBV7-9, the J call TRBJ2-7; D may be TRBD2 (6 bases). V lost 2 bases, J lost 5 bases, and 19 bases lay in between. Germline CDR1 SEHNR, CDR2 FQNEAQ (reference sequence). This CDR3 spans 16 amino acids.